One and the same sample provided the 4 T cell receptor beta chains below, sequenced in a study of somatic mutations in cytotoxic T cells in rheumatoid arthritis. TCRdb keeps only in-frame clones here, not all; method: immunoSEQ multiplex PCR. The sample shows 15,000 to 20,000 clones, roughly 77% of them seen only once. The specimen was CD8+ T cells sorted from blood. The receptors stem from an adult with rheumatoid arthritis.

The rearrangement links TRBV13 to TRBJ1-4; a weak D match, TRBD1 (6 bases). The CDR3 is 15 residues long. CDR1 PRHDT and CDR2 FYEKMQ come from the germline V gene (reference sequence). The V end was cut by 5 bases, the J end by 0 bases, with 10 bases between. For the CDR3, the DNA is TGTGCCAGCAGCAGAAGACAGGCAACTAATGAAAAACTGTTTTTT. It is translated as CASSRRQATNEKLFF.

CDR3: CASSLHGNNEQFF. CDR3 nucleotides: TGCGCCAGCAGCTTGCACGGGAACAATGAGCAGTTCTTC. V is TRBV5-1 and J is TRBJ2-1, with D possibly matching TRBD2 (5 bases). Germline CDR1 is SGHRS and CDR2 is YFSETQ. The length of the CDR3 is 13 residues. Trimming left V 1 base short and J 5 bases short, with 7 bases between. The whole variable domain, remainder taken from reference TRBV5-1 and TRBJ2-1, is KAGVTQTPRYLIKTRGQQVTLSCSPISGHRSVSWYQQTPGQGLQFLFEYFSETQRNKGNFPGRFSGRQFSNSRSEMNVSTLELGDSALYLCASSLHGNNEQFFGPGTRLTVL.

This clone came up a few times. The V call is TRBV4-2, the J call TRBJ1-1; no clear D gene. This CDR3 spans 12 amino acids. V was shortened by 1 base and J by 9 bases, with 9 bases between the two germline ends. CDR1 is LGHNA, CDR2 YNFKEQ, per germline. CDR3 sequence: CASSQVRTQAFF. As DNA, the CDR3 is TGTGCCAGCAGCCAAGTCCGGACGCAAGCTTTCTTT.

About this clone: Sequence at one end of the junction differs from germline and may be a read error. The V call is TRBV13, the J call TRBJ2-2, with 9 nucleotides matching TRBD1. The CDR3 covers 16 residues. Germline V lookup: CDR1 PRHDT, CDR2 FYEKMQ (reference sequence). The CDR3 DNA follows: TGTGCCAGCAGCATAGGGGGACAGGGTAACACCGGGGAGCTGTTTTTT. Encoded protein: CASSIGGQGNTGELFF.